Listed here is a single T cell receptor beta chain. What it binds is not known. The sample belongs to a study of CD8 T cells in ankylosing spondylitis. General study points: Among TCR beta sequences, a motif of eight highly homologous variants appeared characteristic of ankylosing spondylitis blood. Significantly higher representation of disease-linked clones was reported for matched ankylosing spondylitis synovial fluid. Disease-linked clones displayed a CD8+ phenotype and appeared relatively rarely in peripheral blood. Reports of some motif variants in reactive arthritis synovial fluid and blood predate this one.

With 5 bases removed from V and 2 bases from J, the gap between germline ends came to 13 bases. From germline, CDR1 is SQVTM and CDR2 ANQGSEA. The length of the CDR3 is 13 residues. From the 5' RACE reads, TCRdb called clonotypes with MiXCR, one entry per CDR3 protein. The data hold around 250,000 distinct CDR3 sequences, with 15% to 20% observed a single time. This chain joins TRBV29-1 and TRBJ2-7, with D perhaps given as TRBD1 or TRBD2 (8 bases each). The sample consisted of blood, either unsorted or a sorted T cell fraction (not recorded which). This receptor was taken from a male donor with ankylosing spondylitis or in good health (not recorded which). The chain's CDR3 is CSVTGGLAYEQYF. In nucleotides, the CDR3 is TGCAGCGTTACAGGGGGACTAGCCTACGAGCAGTACTTC.